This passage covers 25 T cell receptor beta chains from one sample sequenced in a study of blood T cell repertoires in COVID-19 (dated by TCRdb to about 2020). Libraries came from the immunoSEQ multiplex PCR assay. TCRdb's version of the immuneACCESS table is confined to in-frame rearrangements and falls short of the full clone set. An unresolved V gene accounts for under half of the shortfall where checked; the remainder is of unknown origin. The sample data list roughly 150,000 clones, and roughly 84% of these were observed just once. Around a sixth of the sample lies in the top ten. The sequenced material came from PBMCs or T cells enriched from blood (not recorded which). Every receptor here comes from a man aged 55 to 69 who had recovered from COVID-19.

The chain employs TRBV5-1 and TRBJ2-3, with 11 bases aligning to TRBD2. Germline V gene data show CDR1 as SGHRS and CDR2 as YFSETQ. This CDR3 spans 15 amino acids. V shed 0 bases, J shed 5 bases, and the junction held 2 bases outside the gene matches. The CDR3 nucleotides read TGCGCCAGCAGCTTGGTGACTAGCGGGATAGATACGCAGTATTTT. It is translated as CASSLVTSGIDTQYF.

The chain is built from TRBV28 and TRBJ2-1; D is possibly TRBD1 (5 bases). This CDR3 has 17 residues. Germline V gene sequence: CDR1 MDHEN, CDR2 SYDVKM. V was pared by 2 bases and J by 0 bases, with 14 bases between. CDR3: CASSLPTDPSSYNEQFF. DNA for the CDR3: TGTGCCAGCAGTTTACCGACAGATCCAAGCTCCTACAATGAGCAGTTCTTC.

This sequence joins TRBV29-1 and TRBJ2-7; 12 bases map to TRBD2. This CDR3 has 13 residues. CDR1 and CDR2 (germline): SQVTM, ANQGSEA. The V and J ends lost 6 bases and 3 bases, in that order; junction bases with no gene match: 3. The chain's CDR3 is CSVLAGGIYEQYF. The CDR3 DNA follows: TGCAGCGTACTAGCGGGGGGAATCTACGAGCAGTACTTC.

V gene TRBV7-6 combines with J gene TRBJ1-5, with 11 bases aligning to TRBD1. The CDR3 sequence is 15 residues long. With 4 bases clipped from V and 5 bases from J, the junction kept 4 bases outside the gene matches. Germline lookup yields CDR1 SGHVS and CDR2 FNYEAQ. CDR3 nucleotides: TGTGCCAGCAGCTCGGACAGGGGGCGAGATCAGCCCCAGCATTTT. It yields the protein CASSSDRGRDQPQHF. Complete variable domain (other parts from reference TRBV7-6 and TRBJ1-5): GAGVSQSPRYKVTKRGQDVALRCDPISGHVSLYWYRQALGQGPEFLTYFNYEAQQDKSGLPNDRFSAERPEGSISTLTIQRTEQRDSAMYRCASSSDRGRDQPQHFGDGTRLSIL.

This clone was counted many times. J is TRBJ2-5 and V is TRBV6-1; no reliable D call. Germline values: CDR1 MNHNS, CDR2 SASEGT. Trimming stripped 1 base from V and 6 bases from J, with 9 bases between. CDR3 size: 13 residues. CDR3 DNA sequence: TGTGCCAGCAGTGAAGGGGCACCACAGACCCAGTACTTC. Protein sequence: CASSEGAPQTQYF.

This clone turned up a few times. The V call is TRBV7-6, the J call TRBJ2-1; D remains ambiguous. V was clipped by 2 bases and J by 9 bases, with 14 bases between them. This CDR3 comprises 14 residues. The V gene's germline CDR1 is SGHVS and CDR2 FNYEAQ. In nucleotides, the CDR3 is TGTGCCAGCAGCTTAACATCCGGGTCCGGTGAGCAGTTCTTC. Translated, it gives CASSLTSGSGEQFF.

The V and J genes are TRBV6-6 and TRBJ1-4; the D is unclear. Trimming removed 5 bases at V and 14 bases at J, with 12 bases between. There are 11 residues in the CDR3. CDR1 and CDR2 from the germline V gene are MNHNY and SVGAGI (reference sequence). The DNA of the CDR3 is TGTGCCAGCAGTACAGACGAGTACCTGTTTTTT. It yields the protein CASSTDEYLFF.

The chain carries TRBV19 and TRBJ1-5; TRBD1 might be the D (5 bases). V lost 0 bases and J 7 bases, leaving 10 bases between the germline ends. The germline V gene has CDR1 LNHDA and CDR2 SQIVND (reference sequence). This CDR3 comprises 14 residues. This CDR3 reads CASSIEGGDQPQHF. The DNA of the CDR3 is TGTGCCAGTAGTATAGAGGGGGGGGACCAGCCCCAGCATTTT.

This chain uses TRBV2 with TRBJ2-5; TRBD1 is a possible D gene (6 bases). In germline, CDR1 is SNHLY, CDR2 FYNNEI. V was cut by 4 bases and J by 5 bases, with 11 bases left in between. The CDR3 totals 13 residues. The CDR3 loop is CASSGQVGETQYF. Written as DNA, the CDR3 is TGTGCCAGCAGTGGACAGGTGGGGGAGACCCAGTACTTC.

The CDR3 reads CASSEREQGITDTQYF. Written as DNA, the CDR3 is TGTGCCAGCAGCGAAAGAGAACAGGGAATCACAGATACGCAGTATTTT. The chain joins TRBV9 to TRBJ2-3; D may be TRBD1 (6 bases). Germline CDR1 and CDR2: SGDLS and YYNGEE. The CDR3 contains 16 residues. V gave up 3 bases and J gave up 2 bases, with 16 bases separating them.

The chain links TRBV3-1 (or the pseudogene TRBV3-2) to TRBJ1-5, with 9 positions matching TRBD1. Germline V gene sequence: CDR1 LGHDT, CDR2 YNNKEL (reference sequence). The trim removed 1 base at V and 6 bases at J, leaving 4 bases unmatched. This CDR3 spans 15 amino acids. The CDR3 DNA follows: TGTGCCAGCAGCCAAGGACAGGGGGGGACTCAGCCCCAGCATTTT. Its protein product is CASSQGQGGTQPQHF.

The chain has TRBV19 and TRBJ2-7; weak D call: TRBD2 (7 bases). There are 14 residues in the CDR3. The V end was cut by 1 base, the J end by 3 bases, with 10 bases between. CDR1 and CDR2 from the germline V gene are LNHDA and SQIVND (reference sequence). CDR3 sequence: CASSIAGGDYEQYF. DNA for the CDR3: TGTGCCAGTAGTATAGCGGGGGGCGACTACGAGCAGTACTTC. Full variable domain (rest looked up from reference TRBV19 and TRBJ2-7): DGGITQSPKYLFRKEGQNVTLSCEQNLNHDAMYWYRQDPGQGLRLIYYSQIVNDFQKGDIAEGYSVSREKKESFPLTVTSAQKNPTAFYLCASSIAGGDYEQYFGPGTRLTVT.

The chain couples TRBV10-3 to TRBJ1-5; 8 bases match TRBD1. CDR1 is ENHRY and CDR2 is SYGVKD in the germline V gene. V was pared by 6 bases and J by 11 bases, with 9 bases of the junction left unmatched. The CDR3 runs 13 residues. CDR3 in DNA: TGTGCCATCAGCTCGGCCGACAGGGGCACCCAGCATTTT. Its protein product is CAISSADRGTQHF.

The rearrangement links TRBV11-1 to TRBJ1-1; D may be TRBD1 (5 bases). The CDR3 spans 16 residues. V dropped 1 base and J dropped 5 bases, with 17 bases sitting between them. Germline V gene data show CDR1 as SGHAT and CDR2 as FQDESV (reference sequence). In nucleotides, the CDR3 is TGTGCCAGCAGCTTAGTCTTCGGGACTAGGGGTACTGAAGCTTTCTTT. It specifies CASSLVFGTRGTEAFF.

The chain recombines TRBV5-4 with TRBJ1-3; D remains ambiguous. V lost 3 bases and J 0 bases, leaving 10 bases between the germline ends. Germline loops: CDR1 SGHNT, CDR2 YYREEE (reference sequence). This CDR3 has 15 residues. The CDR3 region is CASSSGVYSGNTIYF. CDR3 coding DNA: TGTGCCAGCAGCTCCGGGGTCTACTCTGGAAACACCATATATTTT.

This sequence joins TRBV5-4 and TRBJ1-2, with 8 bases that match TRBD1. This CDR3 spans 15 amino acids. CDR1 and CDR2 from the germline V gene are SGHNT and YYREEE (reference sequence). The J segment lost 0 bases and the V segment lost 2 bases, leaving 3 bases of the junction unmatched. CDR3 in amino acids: CASSFGTGANYGYTF. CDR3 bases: TGTGCCAGCAGCTTTGGGACAGGCGCTAACTATGGCTACACCTTC.

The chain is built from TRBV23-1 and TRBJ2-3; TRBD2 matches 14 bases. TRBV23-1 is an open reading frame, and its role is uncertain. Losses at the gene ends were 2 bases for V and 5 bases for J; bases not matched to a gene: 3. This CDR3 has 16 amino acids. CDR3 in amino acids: CASSQRGLAGVDTQYF. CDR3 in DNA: TGCGCCAGCAGTCAACGGGGACTAGCGGGAGTAGATACGCAGTATTTT.

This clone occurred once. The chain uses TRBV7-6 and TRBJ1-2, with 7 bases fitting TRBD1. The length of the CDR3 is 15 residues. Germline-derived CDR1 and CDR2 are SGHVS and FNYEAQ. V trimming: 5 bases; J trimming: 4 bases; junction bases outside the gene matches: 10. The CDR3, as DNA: TGTGCCAGCAGCCGACGCAGGGGGGACAGCTATGGCTACACCTTC. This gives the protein CASSRRRGDSYGYTF.

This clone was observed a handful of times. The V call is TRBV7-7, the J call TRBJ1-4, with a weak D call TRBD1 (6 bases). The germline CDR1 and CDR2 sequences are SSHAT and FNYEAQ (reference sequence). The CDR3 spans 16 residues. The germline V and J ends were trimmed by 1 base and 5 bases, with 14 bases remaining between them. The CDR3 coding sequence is TGTGCCAGCAGCTTAGGTGTGGGGGCCAGGAATGAAAAACTGTTTTTT. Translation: CASSLGVGARNEKLFF.

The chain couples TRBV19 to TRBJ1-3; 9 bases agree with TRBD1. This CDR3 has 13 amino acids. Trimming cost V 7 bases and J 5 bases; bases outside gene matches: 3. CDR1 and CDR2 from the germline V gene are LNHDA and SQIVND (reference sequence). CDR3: CASKQGARNTIYF. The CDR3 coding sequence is TGTGCCAGTAAACAGGGGGCTCGAAACACCATATATTTT.

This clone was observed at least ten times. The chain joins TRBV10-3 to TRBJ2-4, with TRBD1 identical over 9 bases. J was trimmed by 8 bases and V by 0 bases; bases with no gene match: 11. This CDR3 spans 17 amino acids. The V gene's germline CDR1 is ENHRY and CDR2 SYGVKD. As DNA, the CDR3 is TGTGCCATCAGTGAGTCGCGGGCCGGGACAGGGAGCGACATTCAGTACTTC. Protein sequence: CAISESRAGTGSDIQYF.

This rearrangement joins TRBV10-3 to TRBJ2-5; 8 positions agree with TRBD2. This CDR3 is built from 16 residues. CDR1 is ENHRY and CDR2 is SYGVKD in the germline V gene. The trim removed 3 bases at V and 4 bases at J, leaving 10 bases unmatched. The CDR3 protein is CAISDRSGGRGETQYF. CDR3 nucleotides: TGTGCCATCAGTGATAGGAGCGGGGGCAGGGGAGAGACCCAGTACTTC.

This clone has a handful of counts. The DNA for the CDR3 is TGTGCCAGCAGCCTCGACGGGTTCCCGAACACCGGGGAGCTGTTTTTT. This translates into CASSLDGFPNTGELFF. V and J are TRBV6-4 and TRBJ2-2; D gene unclear. V lost 6 bases and J 0 bases, leaving 14 bases between the germline ends. CDR1 and CDR2 from the germline V gene are MRHNA and SNTAGT. This CDR3 has 16 amino acids.

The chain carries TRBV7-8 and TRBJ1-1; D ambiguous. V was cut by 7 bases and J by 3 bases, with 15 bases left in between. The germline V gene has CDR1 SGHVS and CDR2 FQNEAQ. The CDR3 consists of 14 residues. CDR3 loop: CASTSPGIHTEAFF. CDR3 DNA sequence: TGTGCCAGCACCTCTCCCGGGATTCACACTGAAGCTTTCTTT. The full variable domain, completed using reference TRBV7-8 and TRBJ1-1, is GAGVSQSPRYKVAKRGQDVALRCDPISGHVSLFWYQQALGQGPEFLTYFQNEAQLDKSGLPSDRFFAERPEGSVSTLKIQRTQQEDSAVYLCASTSPGIHTEAFFGQGTRLTVV.

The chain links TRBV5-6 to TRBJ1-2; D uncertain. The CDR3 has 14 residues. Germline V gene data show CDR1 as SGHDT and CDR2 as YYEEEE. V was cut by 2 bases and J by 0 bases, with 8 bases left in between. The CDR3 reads CASSFATTNYGYTF. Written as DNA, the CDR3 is TGTGCCAGCAGCTTCGCAACAACTAACTATGGCTACACCTTC.